The next 19 T cell receptor beta chains were all read from a single sample in a study of T cells in Graves' hyperthyroidism and ophthalmopathy. TCR beta CDR3 regions were amplified from RNA transcripts. First-round RT-PCR of the TCR CDR3 relied on the HTBI primer set. TCRdb reprocessed the multiplex PCR reads via MiXCR and lists one record per CDR3 protein. The sample holds about 200,000 distinct CDR3 sequences, about a sixth seen once. Sequencing input: blood. These receptors originate from a woman between 50 and 59 years old with Graves' hyperthyroidism.

This chain connects TRBV2 to TRBJ2-2, with D perhaps matching TRBD1 (6 bases). Trimming removed 1 base from V and 5 bases from J, with 17 bases in between. This CDR3 has 17 amino acids. Germline V gene sequence: CDR1 SNHLY, CDR2 FYNNEI. The DNA for the CDR3 is TGTGCCAGCAGTGAAGGGGCTGGGGGCGCAGGGACCGGGGAGCTGTTTTTT. Protein product: CASSEGAGGAGTGELFF.

This clonotype was observed at least ten times. The chain is built from TRBV10-3 and TRBJ2-1; no clear D gene. The CDR3 has 14 amino acids. V was cut by 6 bases and J by 9 bases, with 18 bases left in between. Germline V gene lookup returns CDR1 ENHRY and CDR2 SYGVKD. The CDR3 loop reads CAIRAHGSEGEQFF. DNA for the CDR3: TGTGCCATCAGAGCCCATGGCAGTGAAGGTGAGCAGTTCTTC.

This clonotype has a count of ten or more. J is TRBJ2-5 and V is TRBV11-1; a weak D match, TRBD1 (5 bases). The CDR3 sequence is 14 residues long. Germline CDR1 is SGHAT and CDR2 is FQDESV (reference sequence). Trimming removed 3 bases from V and 5 bases from J, with 13 bases in between. The CDR3 here is CASSFDTWGETQYF. The CDR3 DNA is TGTGCCAGCAGCTTCGACACTTGGGGCGAGACCCAGTACTTC.

The sample holds a few counts of this clonotype. J is TRBJ2-1 and V is TRBV6-1; D is possibly TRBD1 (6 bases). The CDR3 is 13 residues long. Trimming took off 5 bases at V and 9 bases at J, with 14 bases between the two ends. CDR1 is MNHNS and CDR2 is SASEGT in the germline V gene. CDR3 loop: CASSTLLGGEQFF. The CDR3 DNA sequence: TGTGCCAGCAGTACCTTACTAGGGGGTGAGCAGTTCTTC.

This clonotype was found many times. The V call is TRBV7-9, the J call TRBJ2-1; 10 bases map to TRBD2. This CDR3 comprises 15 residues. Germline V gene lookup returns CDR1 SEHNR and CDR2 FQNEAQ (reference sequence). J was trimmed by 10 bases and V by 5 bases; bases with no gene match: 11. The CDR3 bases are TGTGCCAGCAGCGAGAGCGGGAGGGGGGTGGAGGAGCAGTTCTTC. Translating gives CASSESGRGVEEQFF.

This clonotype has ten or more counts. The genes are TRBV20-1 and TRBJ2-5, with no clear D. CDR3 length: 11 residues. Trimming took 6 bases from V and 3 from J, leaving 8 bases between them. Germline loops: CDR1 DFQATT, CDR2 SNEGSKA (reference sequence). Written as DNA, the CDR3 is TGCAGTGCGAGAACAGAAGAGACCCAGTACTTC. Its protein product is CSARTEETQYF.

This clonotype has at least ten counts. The chain combines TRBV6-1 with TRBJ2-1; D is possibly TRBD2 (6 bases). This CDR3 has 17 amino acids. Germline values: CDR1 MNHNS, CDR2 SASEGT. Trimming removed 4 bases at V and 0 bases at J, with 16 bases between. CDR3 sequence (DNA): TGTGCCAGCAGTGCTCCCGGCGGGACCGTCTCCTACAATGAGCAGTTCTTC. As protein: CASSAPGGTVSYNEQFF.

This clonotype was observed many times. This chain uses TRBV7-8 with TRBJ2-7; 13 positions agree with TRBD2. In germline, CDR1 is SGHVS, CDR2 FQNEAQ. This CDR3 contains 18 residues. The junction had 13 bases not matched to a gene; V was cut back by 1 base and J by 7 bases. CDR3 DNA sequence: TGTGCCAGCAGCTTAGTTGGGACTAGCGGGGCGCATCGAGGGGAGCAGTACTTC. As protein: CASSLVGTSGAHRGEQYF.

The chain combines TRBV12-3 or TRBV12-4 with TRBJ2-7; 9 bases are shared with TRBD2. The CDR3 is 15 amino acids. V trimming: 6 bases; J trimming: 4 bases; junction bases outside the gene matches: 10. CDR3: CASSDPGTSRYEQYF. CDR3 nucleotides: TGTGCCAGCAGCGACCCCGGGACTAGCCGGTACGAGCAGTACTTC.

The table lists this clonotype with many counts. V is TRBV27 and J is TRBJ2-3; TRBD2 matches 10 bases. Trimming took 3 bases from V and 6 from J; bases not matched to a gene: 12. Germline V gene sequence: CDR1 MNHEY, CDR2 SMNVEV (reference sequence). The CDR3 is 17 amino acids. The CDR3 sequence: CASSFWGVAGGTDTQYF. The DNA for the CDR3 is TGTGCCAGCAGTTTTTGGGGGGTAGCGGGAGGTACGGATACGCAGTATTTT.

This clonotype has ten or more counts. This chain connects TRBV7-8 to TRBJ2-1, with TRBD1 identical over 8 bases. This CDR3 comprises 16 residues. Germline lookup yields CDR1 SGHVS and CDR2 FQNEAQ. Trimming took 3 bases from V and 4 from J; bases not matched to a gene: 8. This chain's CDR3 is CASSLQPGQVYNEQFF. Here the CDR3 DNA reads TGTGCCAGCAGCTTGCAACCGGGACAGGTTTACAATGAGCAGTTCTTC.

On this clonotype itself: Lacking the conserved final phenylalanine or tryptophan, this CDR3 likely reflects a read error. The genes are TRBV20-1 and TRBJ2-1; 16 bases are a match to TRBD2. V dropped 6 bases and J dropped 4; count of bases not matched to a gene: 9. This CDR3 has 17 amino acids. Germline assignment: CDR1 DFQATT and CDR2 SNEGSKA (reference sequence). Written as DNA, the CDR3 is TGCAGTGCCACGGGACTAGCGGGAGGGCTCAGATACAATGAGCAGTTCCTC. Its protein is CSATGLAGGLRYNEQFL.

This clonotype came up many times. V and J are TRBV7-2 and TRBJ2-2, with D unresolved. The V gene lost 6 bases and the J gene lost 7 bases, with 12 bases spanning the gap. Germline V gene lookup returns CDR1 SGHTA and CDR2 FQGNSA. This CDR3 contains 13 residues. The CDR3 nucleotides are TGTGCCAGCAGATCTGTCCTGAACGGGGAGCTGTTTTTT. Its protein product is CASRSVLNGELFF.

This clonotype has only a few counts. The J gene is TRBJ1-1, the V gene TRBV19, with D tentatively TRBD1 (5 bases). V lost 3 bases and J lost 10, with 15 bases in between. Per the germline V gene, CDR1 is LNHDA and CDR2 is SQIVND (reference sequence). The CDR3 covers 13 residues. The CDR3 spells CASSIGRADGAFF. In nucleotides, the CDR3 is TGTGCCAGTAGTATCGGCAGGGCCGACGGAGCTTTCTTT.

V and J are TRBV7-6 and TRBJ2-1; 12 positions agree with TRBD2. Germline CDR1 reads SGHVS; CDR2 reads FNYEAQ. This CDR3 is 15 amino acids long. With 5 bases clipped from V and 9 bases from J, the junction kept 8 bases outside the gene matches. CDR3: CASSNLAGGVSEQFF. The CDR3, as DNA: TGTGCCAGCAGCAACCTAGCGGGAGGGGTATCTGAGCAGTTCTTC. Full variable domain (outside the CDR3, taken from reference TRBV7-6 and TRBJ2-1): GAGVSQSPRYKVTKRGQDVALRCDPISGHVSLYWYRQALGQGPEFLTYFNYEAQQDKSGLPNDRFSAERPEGSISTLTIQRTEQRDSAMYRCASSNLAGGVSEQFFGPGTRLTVL.

This rearrangement joins TRBV24-1 to TRBJ1-1; 9 nucleotides line up with TRBD1. J lost 5 bases, V lost 10 bases, and 7 bases had no gene match. This CDR3 spans 13 amino acids. The germline V gene encodes CDR1 KGHDR and CDR2 SFDVKD. CDR3 in amino acids: CATRGQGRTEAFF. The DNA of the CDR3 is TGTGCCACGCGGGGACAGGGAAGGACTGAAGCTTTCTTT.

This clonotype showed up many times. The chain combines TRBV11-3 with TRBJ2-1; D gene unclear. CDR3 length: 14 amino acids. Per germline, CDR1 SGHNT and CDR2 YENEEA. V lost 1 base to trimming and J lost 6 bases, with 10 bases between them. The CDR3 nucleotides read TGTGCCAGCAGCTTAGGGTCTTCGGTCAATGAGCAGTTCTTC. As protein: CASSLGSSVNEQFF.

This clonotype showed up many times. This rearrangement joins TRBV27 to TRBJ2-7; 9 positions agree with TRBD2. Trimming cost V 3 bases and J 3 bases; bases outside gene matches: 3. Germline V gene data show CDR1 as MNHEY and CDR2 as SMNVEV (reference sequence). CDR3 length equals 14 residues. Here the CDR3 DNA reads TGTGCCAGCAGTTTTGCAGCGGGAGGCTACGAGCAGTACTTC. Its translation: CASSFAAGGYEQYF.

The rearrangement joins TRBV20-1 to TRBJ1-1, with D perhaps matching TRBD1 (5 bases). The CDR3 runs 11 residues. V lost 7 bases to trimming and J lost 3 bases, with 9 bases between them. The V gene's germline CDR1 is DFQATT and CDR2 SNEGSKA (reference sequence). CDR3: CSVLGDTEAFF. In nucleotides, the CDR3 is TGCAGTGTGCTGGGGGACACTGAAGCTTTCTTT.